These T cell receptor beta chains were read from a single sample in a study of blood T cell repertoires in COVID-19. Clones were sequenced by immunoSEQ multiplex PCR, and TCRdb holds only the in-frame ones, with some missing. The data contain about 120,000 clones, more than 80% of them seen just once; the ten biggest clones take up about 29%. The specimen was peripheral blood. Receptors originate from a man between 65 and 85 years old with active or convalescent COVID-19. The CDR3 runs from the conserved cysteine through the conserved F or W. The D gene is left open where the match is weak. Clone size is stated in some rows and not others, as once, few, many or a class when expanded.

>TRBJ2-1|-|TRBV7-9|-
CASSWPPGHLSSYNEQFF
TGTGCCAGCAGCTGGCCACCGGGACACCTGAGCTCCTACAATGAGCAGTTCTTC
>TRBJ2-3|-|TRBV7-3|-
CASSLSQDAGTDTQYF
TGTGCCAGCAGCTTAAGTCAGGACGCGGGGACAGATACGCAGTATTTT
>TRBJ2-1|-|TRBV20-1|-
CSAHGDDEQFF
TGCAGTGCTCACGGGGATGATGAGCAGTTCTTC
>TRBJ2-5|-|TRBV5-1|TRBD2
CASSLTAGAQETQYF
TGCGCCAGCAGCTTGACGGCGGGAGCCCAAGAGACCCAGTACTTC
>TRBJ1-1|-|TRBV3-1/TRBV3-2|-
CASSQDRGTEAFF
TGTGCCAGCAGCCAAGATAGGGGAACTGAAGCTTTCTTT
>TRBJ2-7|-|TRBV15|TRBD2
CATSRARDYHYEQYF
TGTGCCACCAGCAGAGCCCGGGACTATCACTACGAGCAGTACTTC
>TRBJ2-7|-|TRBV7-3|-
CASSQTGGEQYF
TGTGCCAGCAGCCAAACCGGGGGAGAGCAGTACTTC
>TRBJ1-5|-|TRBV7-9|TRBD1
CASSIGGPNQPQHF
TGTGCCAGCAGCATAGGGGGCCCCAATCAGCCCCAGCATTTT
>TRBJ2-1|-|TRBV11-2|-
CASSLGVGGGTSYNEQFF
TGTGCCAGCAGCTTAGGGGTAGGGGGCGGGACATCCTACAATGAGCAGTTCTTC
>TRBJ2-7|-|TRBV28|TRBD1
CASTDRAYEQYF
TGTGCCAGCACCGACAGGGCCTACGAGCAGTACTTC
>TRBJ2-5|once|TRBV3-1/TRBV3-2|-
CASSQVNQETQYF
TGTGCCAGCAGCCAAGTTAACCAAGAGACCCAGTACTTC
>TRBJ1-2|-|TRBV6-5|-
CATTYINYGYTF
TGTGCCACTACCTATATTAACTATGGCTACACCTTC
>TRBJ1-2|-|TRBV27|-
CASSLGGGPYGYTF
TGTGCCAGCAGTTTAGGTGGGGGCCCCTATGGCTACACCTTC